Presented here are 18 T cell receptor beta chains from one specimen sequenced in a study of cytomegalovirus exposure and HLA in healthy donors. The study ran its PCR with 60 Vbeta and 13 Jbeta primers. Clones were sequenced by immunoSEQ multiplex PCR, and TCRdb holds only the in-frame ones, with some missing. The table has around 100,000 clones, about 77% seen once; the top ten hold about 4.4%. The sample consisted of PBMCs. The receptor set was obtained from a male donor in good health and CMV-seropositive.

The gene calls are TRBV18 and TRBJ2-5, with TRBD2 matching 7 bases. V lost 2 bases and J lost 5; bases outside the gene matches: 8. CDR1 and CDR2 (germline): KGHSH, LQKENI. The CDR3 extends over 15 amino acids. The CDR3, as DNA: TGTGCCAGCTCACCAATGAGAGGGAGGGATGAGACCCAGTACTTC. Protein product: CASSPMRGRDETQYF.

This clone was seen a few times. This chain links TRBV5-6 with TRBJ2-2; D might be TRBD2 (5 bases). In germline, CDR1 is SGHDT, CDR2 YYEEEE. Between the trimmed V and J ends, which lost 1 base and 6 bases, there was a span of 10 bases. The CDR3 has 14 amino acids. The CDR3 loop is CASSLSGSAGELFF. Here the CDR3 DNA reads TGTGCCAGCAGCTTGAGCGGTAGCGCCGGGGAGCTGTTTTTT.

CDR3 loop: CAISELGGTYEQYF. The CDR3 DNA is TGTGCCATCAGTGAGTTGGGGGGAACCTACGAGCAGTACTTC. J is TRBJ2-7 and V is TRBV10-3; D is perhaps TRBD2 (6 bases). The germline CDR1 and CDR2 sequences are ENHRY and SYGVKD. The CDR3 is made up of 14 amino acids. V was cut by 1 base and J by 2 bases, with 9 bases left in between.

The CDR3 loop reads CASSFGTSSYEQFF. CDR3 DNA sequence: TGTGCCAGTAGTTTCGGGACTAGCTCGTATGAGCAGTTCTTC. The chain couples TRBV19 to TRBJ2-1; 9 positions match TRBD2. Per the germline V gene, CDR1 is LNHDA and CDR2 is SQIVND (reference sequence). Trimming removed 5 bases from V and 8 bases from J; junction bases left unmatched: 7. This CDR3 spans 14 amino acids. Filled out from reference TRBV19 and TRBJ2-1, the complete variable domain reads DGGITQSPKYLFRKEGQNVTLSCEQNLNHDAMYWYRQDPGQGLRLIYYSQIVNDFQKGDIAEGYSVSREKKESFPLTVTSAQKNPTAFYLCASSFGTSSYEQFFGPGTRLTVL.

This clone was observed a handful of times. The CDR3 region has the DNA TGTGCCAGCAGCCATCCAGGGCTCTCTGGGGCCAACGTCCTGACTTTC. It yields the protein CASSHPGLSGANVLTF. This chain connects TRBV14 to TRBJ2-6, with D possibly matching TRBD1 (5 bases). The ends were cut back, 3 bases at V and 0 bases at J, with 9 bases in the middle. The CDR3 has 16 amino acids. CDR1 and CDR2 from the germline V gene are SGHDN and FVKESK.

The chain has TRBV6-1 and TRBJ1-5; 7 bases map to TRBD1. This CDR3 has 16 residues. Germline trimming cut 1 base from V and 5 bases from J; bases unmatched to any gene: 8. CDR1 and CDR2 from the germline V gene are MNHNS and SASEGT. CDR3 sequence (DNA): TGTGCCAGCAGTGAAGAGGGCAGGGGGACCTATCAGCCCCAGCATTTT. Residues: CASSEEGRGTYQPQHF.

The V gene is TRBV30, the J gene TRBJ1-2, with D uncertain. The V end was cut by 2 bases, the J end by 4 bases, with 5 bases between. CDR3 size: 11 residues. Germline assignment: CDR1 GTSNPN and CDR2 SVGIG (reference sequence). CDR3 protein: CAWSPSYGYTF. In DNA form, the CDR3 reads TGTGCCTGGAGTCCCAGCTATGGCTACACCTTC.

In DNA, the CDR3 is TGTGCCAGCAGGGAGACTAGCGGGAGTAGGTATGAGCAGTTCTTC. Its translation is CASRETSGSRYEQFF. V is TRBV7-9 and J is TRBJ2-1; 12 nucleotides match TRBD2. This CDR3 is 15 amino acids long. V was clipped by 6 bases and J by 8 bases; unmatched bases: 8. Germline CDR1 reads SEHNR; CDR2 reads FQNEAQ (reference sequence).

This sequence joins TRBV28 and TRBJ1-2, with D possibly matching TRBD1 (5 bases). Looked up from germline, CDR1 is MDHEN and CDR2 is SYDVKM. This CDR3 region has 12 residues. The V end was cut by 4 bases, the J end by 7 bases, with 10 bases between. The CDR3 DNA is TGTGCCAGCAGTTCAGGGTCAATTGGCTACACCTTC. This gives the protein CASSSGSIGYTF.

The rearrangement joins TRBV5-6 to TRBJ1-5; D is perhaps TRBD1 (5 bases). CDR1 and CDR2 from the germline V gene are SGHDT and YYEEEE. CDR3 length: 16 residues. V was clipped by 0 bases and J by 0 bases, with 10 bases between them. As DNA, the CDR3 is TGTGCCAGCAGCTTGGCAGGGCTCTATAGCAATCAGCCCCAGCATTTT. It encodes CASSLAGLYSNQPQHF.

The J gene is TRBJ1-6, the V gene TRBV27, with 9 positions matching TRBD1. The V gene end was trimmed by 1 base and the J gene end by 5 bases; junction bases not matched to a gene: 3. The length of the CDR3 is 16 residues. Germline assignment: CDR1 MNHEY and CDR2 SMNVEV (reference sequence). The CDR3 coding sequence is TGTGCCAGCAGTTTATACCGGACAGGGGATAATTCACCCCTCCACTTT. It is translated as CASSLYRTGDNSPLHF.

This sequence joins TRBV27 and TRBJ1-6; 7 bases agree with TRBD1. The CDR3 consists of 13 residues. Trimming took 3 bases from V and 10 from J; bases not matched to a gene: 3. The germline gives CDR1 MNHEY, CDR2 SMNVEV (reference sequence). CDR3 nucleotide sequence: TGTGCCAGCAGTTTCCCAGGGGGATCACCCCTCCACTTT. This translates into CASSFPGGSPLHF.

The CDR3: CASSLGGFTEAFF. In nucleotides, the CDR3 is TGTGCCAGCAGCTTAGGAGGGTTTACTGAAGCTTTCTTT. The chain links TRBV7-3 to TRBJ1-1; D is ambiguous. Trimming took 2 bases from V and 5 from J, leaving 9 bases between them. CDR1 and CDR2 from the germline V gene are SGHTA and FQGTGA. The CDR3 is 13 residues long.

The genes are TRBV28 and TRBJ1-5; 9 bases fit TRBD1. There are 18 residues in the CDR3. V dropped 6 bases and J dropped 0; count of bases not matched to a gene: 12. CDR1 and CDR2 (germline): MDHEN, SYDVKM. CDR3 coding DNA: TGTGCCAGCAGCCTTATCTGGACAGGGGCCCTTAGCAATCAGCCCCAGCATTTT. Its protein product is CASSLIWTGALSNQPQHF.

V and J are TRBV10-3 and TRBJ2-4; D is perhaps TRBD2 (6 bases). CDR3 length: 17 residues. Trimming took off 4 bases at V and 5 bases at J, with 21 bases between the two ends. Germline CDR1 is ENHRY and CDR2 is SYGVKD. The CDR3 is CAISGGDGSKVQNIQYF. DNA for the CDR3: TGTGCCATCAGTGGGGGGGACGGCTCCAAAGTCCAAAACATTCAGTACTTC.

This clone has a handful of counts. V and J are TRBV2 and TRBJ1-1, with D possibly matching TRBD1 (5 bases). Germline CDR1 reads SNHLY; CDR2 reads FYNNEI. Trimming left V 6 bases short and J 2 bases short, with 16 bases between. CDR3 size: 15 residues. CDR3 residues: CASRTTIGANTEAFF. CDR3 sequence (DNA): TGTGCCAGCAGAACGACAATAGGGGCCAACACTGAAGCTTTCTTT.

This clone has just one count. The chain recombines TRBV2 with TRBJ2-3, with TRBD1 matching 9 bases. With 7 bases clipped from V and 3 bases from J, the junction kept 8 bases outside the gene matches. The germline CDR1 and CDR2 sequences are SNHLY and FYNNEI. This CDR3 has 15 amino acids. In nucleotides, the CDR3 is TGTGCCAGCAAAAAGGACAGGGGCGGGACAGATACGCAGTATTTT. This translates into CASKKDRGGTDTQYF.

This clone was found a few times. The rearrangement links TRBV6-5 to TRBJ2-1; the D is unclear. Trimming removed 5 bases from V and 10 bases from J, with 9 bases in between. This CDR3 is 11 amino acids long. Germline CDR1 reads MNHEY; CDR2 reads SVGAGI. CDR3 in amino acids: CASSRLGEQFF. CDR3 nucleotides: TGTGCCAGCAGTAGGCTGGGCGAGCAGTTCTTC.